Listed below are T cell receptor beta chains from one sample, sequenced in a study of shared clonotypes between healthy human individuals. This table comes from immunoSEQ multiplex PCR, and its TCRdb copy is limited to in-frame clones, with some not included. The sample lists around 1,000,000 clones, approximately 75% occurring once. The sample was memory CD4+ T cells from PBMCs. These receptors originate from a man in his late teens or twenties in good health. Some clones in this sample may be carry-over from other donors' samples. Both conserved end residues are part of each CDR3. The D gene is left open where the match is weak. Some rows mark clone size as missing; the rest say once, few, many or name a class of expanded clone.

v_gene: TRBV5-1
abundance: once
d_gene: .
j_gene: TRBJ2-1
CDR3aa: CASSEEPSSYNEQFF
CDR3nt: TGCGCCAGCAGCGAGGAACCCAGCTCCTACAATGAGCAGTTCTTC

v_gene: TRBV11-2
abundance: .
d_gene: TRBD2
j_gene: TRBJ2-7
CDR3aa: CASSLGGGSGGYEQYF
CDR3nt: TGTGCCAGCAGCTTAGGGGGAGGGAGCGGAGGATACGAGCAGTACTTC

v_gene: TRBV5-1
abundance: .
d_gene: TRBD1
j_gene: TRBJ2-1
CDR3aa: CASRMIMTGLEQFF
CDR3nt: TGCGCCAGCAGGATGATTATGACAGGGCTTGAGCAGTTCTTC

v_gene: TRBV6-4
abundance: .
d_gene: .
j_gene: TRBJ2-5
CDR3aa: CASSDGLLQETQYF
CDR3nt: TGTGCCAGCAGTGATGGCCTACTCCAAGAGACCCAGTACTTC

v_gene: TRBV18
abundance: once
d_gene: .
j_gene: TRBJ1-1
CDR3aa: CASSPSGGRRDTEAFF
CDR3nt: TGTGCCAGCTCACCAAGCGGGGGTCGGAGGGACACTGAAGCTTTCTTT

v_gene: TRBV21-1
abundance: .
d_gene: .
j_gene: TRBJ2-1
CDR3aa: CASSTPITGTHHNEQFF
CDR3nt: TGTGCCAGCAGCACACCCATAACCGGGACCCACCACAATGAGCAGTTCTTC

v_gene: TRBV5-1
abundance: .
d_gene: TRBD2
j_gene: TRBJ2-5
CDR3aa: CASSLVAGGSEAQYF
CDR3nt: TGCGCCAGCAGCCTAGTAGCGGGAGGCTCTGAGGCCCAGTACTTC

v_gene: TRBV5-6
abundance: .
d_gene: .
j_gene: TRBJ2-4
CDR3aa: CASSTPGGGENIQYF
CDR3nt: TGTGCCAGCAGCACCCCAGGGGGGGGCGAAAACATTCAGTACTTC

v_gene: TRBV7-8
abundance: .
d_gene: TRBD1
j_gene: TRBJ2-5
CDR3aa: CASSLLTGVARETQYF
CDR3nt: TGTGCCAGCAGCTTGCTAACAGGGGTAGCTAGAGAGACCCAGTACTTC

v_gene: TRBV13
abundance: .
d_gene: TRBD1
j_gene: TRBJ2-7
CDR3aa: CASSLGRNRGSYEQYF
CDR3nt: TGTGCCAGCAGCTTAGGCCGCAACAGGGGATCCTACGAGCAGTACTTC

v_gene: TRBV5-1
abundance: .
d_gene: TRBD2
j_gene: TRBJ2-2
CDR3aa: CASSVLAANTGELFF
CDR3nt: TGCGCCAGCAGCGTCCTAGCGGCAAACACCGGGGAGCTGTTTTTT

v_gene: TRBV9
abundance: .
d_gene: TRBD1
j_gene: TRBJ1-5
CDR3aa: CASSAGTGMYNQPQHF
CDR3nt: TGTGCCAGCAGCGCGGGGACAGGGATGTATAATCAGCCCCAGCATTTT

v_gene: TRBV28
abundance: .
d_gene: .
j_gene: TRBJ1-1
CDR3aa: CASSPAKNTEAFF
CDR3nt: TGTGCCAGCAGTCCTGCAAAGAACACTGAAGCTTTCTTT

v_gene: TRBV5-4
abundance: .
d_gene: .
j_gene: TRBJ2-3
CDR3aa: CASSLYADTQYF
CDR3nt: TGTGCCAGCAGCTTGTACGCAGATACGCAGTATTTT

v_gene: TRBV5-4
abundance: .
d_gene: TRBD2
j_gene: TRBJ2-1
CDR3aa: CASSLGVSGSYNEQFF
CDR3nt: TGTGCCAGCAGCTTGGGGGTGAGCGGGAGCTACAATGAGCAGTTCTTC

v_gene: TRBV28
abundance: .
d_gene: .
j_gene: TRBJ2-3
CDR3aa: CASLRTDTQYF
CDR3nt: TGTGCCAGCCTCCGCACAGATACGCAGTATTTT

v_gene: TRBV28
abundance: few
d_gene: .
j_gene: TRBJ1-1
CDR3aa: CASSPTRAEAFF
CDR3nt: TGTGCCAGCAGCCCAACACGGGCTGAAGCTTTCTTT

v_gene: TRBV25-1
abundance: .
d_gene: TRBD1
j_gene: TRBJ1-1
CDR3aa: CASSESNRGYTEAFF
CDR3nt: TGTGCCAGCAGTGAATCCAACAGGGGTTACACTGAAGCTTTCTTT

v_gene: TRBV18
abundance: once
d_gene: TRBD2
j_gene: TRBJ2-3
CDR3aa: CASSQLAGVKSTDTQYF
CDR3nt: TGTGCCAGCTCACAACTAGCGGGAGTCAAGAGCACAGATACGCAGTATTTT

v_gene: TRBV20-1
abundance: .
d_gene: .
j_gene: TRBJ1-1
CDR3aa: CSVMGGRAFF
CDR3nt: TGCAGTGTAATGGGGGGGCGAGCTTTCTTT

v_gene: TRBV7-3
abundance: .
d_gene: TRBD1
j_gene: TRBJ2-7
CDR3aa: CASSISGTGAYEQYF
CDR3nt: TGTGCCAGCAGCATATCCGGGACAGGGGCATACGAGCAGTACTTC

v_gene: TRBV7-9
abundance: .
d_gene: .
j_gene: TRBJ2-3
CDR3aa: CASSSQTDTQYF
CDR3nt: TGTGCCAGCAGCTCCCAAACAGATACGCAGTATTTT

v_gene: TRBV27
abundance: once
d_gene: TRBD1
j_gene: TRBJ2-1
CDR3aa: CASYYRGNEQFF
CDR3nt: TGTGCCAGCTATTACAGGGGCAATGAGCAGTTCTTC

v_gene: TRBV19
abundance: .
d_gene: TRBD2
j_gene: TRBJ2-1
CDR3aa: CASSVGTSLRSEEQFF
CDR3nt: TGTGCCAGTAGTGTCGGGACTAGCTTACGATCAGAGGAGCAGTTCTTC

v_gene: TRBV10-1
abundance: .
d_gene: TRBD1
j_gene: TRBJ1-2
CDR3aa: CASSPDRGHGYTF
CDR3nt: TGCGCCAGCAGTCCGGACAGGGGTCATGGCTACACCTTC

v_gene: TRBV9
abundance: .
d_gene: TRBD2
j_gene: TRBJ2-5
CDR3aa: CASSTQGGSQETQYF
CDR3nt: TGTGCCAGCAGCACCCAGGGCGGGAGTCAGGAGACCCAGTACTTC

v_gene: TRBV9
abundance: .
d_gene: TRBD2
j_gene: TRBJ2-1
CDR3aa: CASSESSGRYNEQFF
CDR3nt: TGTGCCAGCAGCGAGAGTAGCGGGAGGTACAATGAGCAGTTCTTC

v_gene: TRBV5-1
abundance: .
d_gene: .
j_gene: TRBJ1-1
CDR3aa: CASSLTGQMNTEAFF
CDR3nt: TGCGCCAGCAGCTTGACCGGACAGATGAACACTGAAGCTTTCTTT

v_gene: TRBV30
abundance: few
d_gene: .
j_gene: TRBJ1-1
CDR3aa: CAWSLMNTEAFF
CDR3nt: TGTGCCTGGAGTCTGATGAACACTGAAGCTTTCTTT

v_gene: TRBV11-2
abundance: .
d_gene: TRBD1
j_gene: TRBJ2-7
CDR3aa: CASSAPGTGGGEQYF
CDR3nt: TGTGCCAGCAGCGCCCCCGGGACAGGGGGCGGCGAGCAGTACTTC

v_gene: TRBV28
abundance: few
d_gene: .
j_gene: TRBJ1-5
CDR3aa: CASSFRQPQHF
CDR3nt: TGTGCCAGCAGTTTCCGTCAGCCCCAGCATTTT

v_gene: TRBV29-1
abundance: .
d_gene: TRBD2
j_gene: TRBJ2-2
CDR3aa: CSATSGSSNTGELFF
CDR3nt: TGCAGCGCAACTAGCGGGAGCTCGAACACCGGGGAGCTGTTTTTT

v_gene: TRBV18
abundance: .
d_gene: TRBD1
j_gene: TRBJ2-4
CDR3aa: CASSPLEDRGYRNIQYF
CDR3nt: TGTGCCAGCTCACCACTGGAGGACAGGGGTTATCGAAACATTCAGTACTTC

v_gene: TRBV9
abundance: .
d_gene: .
j_gene: TRBJ2-3
CDR3aa: CASSARGSDTQYF
CDR3nt: TGTGCCAGCAGCGCACGTGGCTCAGATACGCAGTATTTT

v_gene: TRBV19
abundance: .
d_gene: .
j_gene: TRBJ1-1
CDR3aa: CASSQNGGNTEAFF
CDR3nt: TGTGCCAGTAGCCAAAACGGGGGGAACACTGAAGCTTTCTTT

v_gene: TRBV5-1
abundance: .
d_gene: .
j_gene: TRBJ1-2
CDR3aa: CASSLDGYGYTF
CDR3nt: TGCGCCAGCAGCTTAGACGGCTATGGCTACACCTTC

v_gene: TRBV5-1
abundance: .
d_gene: TRBD1
j_gene: TRBJ2-7
CDR3aa: CASSSSLPGTGGYYEQYF
CDR3nt: TGCGCCAGCAGCTCCTCTCTTCCCGGGACAGGGGGATACTACGAGCAGTACTTC

v_gene: TRBV7-2
abundance: few
d_gene: .
j_gene: TRBJ1-1
CDR3aa: CASSLGRNTEAFF
CDR3nt: TGTGCCAGCAGCTTGGGGAGGAACACTGAAGCTTTCTTT

v_gene: TRBV5-8
abundance: .
d_gene: .
j_gene: TRBJ2-2
CDR3aa: CASSLGQVTGELFF
CDR3nt: TGTGCCAGCAGCTTGGGACAGGTGACCGGGGAGCTGTTTTTT

v_gene: TRBV19
abundance: .
d_gene: .
j_gene: TRBJ2-5
CDR3aa: CASSGWGREETQYF
CDR3nt: TGTGCCAGTAGTGGCTGGGGTCGGGAAGAGACCCAGTACTTC

v_gene: TRBV7-3
abundance: .
d_gene: TRBD1
j_gene: TRBJ2-7
CDR3aa: CASSANRGSYEQYF
CDR3nt: TGTGCCAGCAGCGCTAACAGGGGTTCCTACGAGCAGTACTTC

v_gene: TRBV2
abundance: few
d_gene: TRBD1
j_gene: TRBJ1-4
CDR3aa: CASSEALTGGNEKLFF
CDR3nt: TGTGCCAGCAGTGAAGCCCTAACAGGGGGTAATGAAAAACTGTTTTTT

v_gene: TRBV6-1
abundance: once
d_gene: TRBD2
j_gene: TRBJ2-1
CDR3aa: CASRAPSSGSNEQFF
CDR3nt: TGTGCCAGCAGGGCCCCTTCTAGCGGGAGCAATGAGCAGTTCTTC

v_gene: TRBV2
abundance: .
d_gene: TRBD2
j_gene: TRBJ2-1
CDR3aa: CASSEGGLAINEQFF
CDR3nt: TGTGCCAGCAGTGAGGGGGGACTAGCCATCAATGAGCAGTTCTTC

v_gene: TRBV19
abundance: many
d_gene: TRBD1
j_gene: TRBJ1-3
CDR3aa: CASSVQQGTGNTIYF
CDR3nt: TGTGCCAGTAGTGTGCAACAGGGGACTGGAAACACCATATATTTT

v_gene: TRBV11-3
abundance: many
d_gene: TRBD2
j_gene: TRBJ2-1
CDR3aa: CASSLVFGREGNNEQFF
CDR3nt: TGTGCCAGCAGCTTAGTGTTTGGGCGGGAGGGGAACAATGAGCAGTTCTTC

v_gene: TRBV4-1
abundance: once
d_gene: .
j_gene: TRBJ2-5
CDR3aa: CASSQDEGGGRETQYF
CDR3nt: TGCGCCAGCAGCCAAGATGAGGGGGGAGGACGGGAGACCCAGTACTTC

v_gene: TRBV6-6
abundance: .
d_gene: .
j_gene: TRBJ2-1
CDR3aa: CASSYSPSYNEQFF
CDR3nt: TGTGCCAGCAGTTATAGCCCTTCCTACAATGAGCAGTTCTTC